Below are 14 T cell receptor beta chains sequenced from a single sample in a study of blood T cell repertoires in COVID-19. The data were produced by immunoSEQ multiplex PCR, yet TCRdb's version contains in-frame clones alone and is incomplete. Here the sample spans nearly 300,000 clones, around 85% being singletons. Sample: peripheral blood. Every receptor here comes from a human donor with COVID-19, enrolled during active disease. The donor label of this sample is uncertain.

This chain joins TRBV28 and TRBJ2-3; 8 bases are shared with TRBD2. Germline values: CDR1 MDHEN, CDR2 SYDVKM. After removal of 8 bases from V and 0 bases from J, the junction contained 10 bases not matched to a gene. The CDR3 contains 16 residues. CDR3 nucleotides: TGTGCCAGCTGCGCGGGAGGTCCCTTTAGCACAGATACGCAGTATTTT. It is translated as CASCAGGPFSTDTQYF.

V usage is TRBV19 and J usage is TRBJ1-6; TRBD1 matches 7 bases. Germline CDR1 LNHDA, CDR2 SQIVND (reference sequence). J was trimmed by 6 bases and V by 3 bases; bases with no gene match: 8. The CDR3 spans 16 residues. CDR3 in amino acids: CASSILGDRVNSPLHF. CDR3 bases: TGTGCCAGTAGTATCCTCGGGGACAGAGTTAATTCACCCCTCCACTTT.

This clone was counted between two and nine times. The gene calls are TRBV29-1 and TRBJ1-1; D may be TRBD1 (6 bases). The CDR3 consists of 12 residues. Trimming stripped 4 bases from V and 8 bases from J, with 14 bases between. Germline V gene lookup returns CDR1 SQVTM and CDR2 ANQGSEA. The CDR3 reads CSVVPVGQEAFF. For the CDR3, the DNA is TGCAGCGTTGTTCCAGTCGGACAGGAAGCTTTCTTT. The entire variable domain, with the rest obtained from reference TRBV29-1 and TRBJ1-1, is as follows: SAVISQKPSRDICQRGTSLTIQCQVDSQVTMMFWYRQQPGQSLTLIATANQGSEATYESGFVIDKFPISRPNLTFSTLTVSNMSPEDSSIYLCSVVPVGQEAFFGQGTRLTVV.

The chain recombines TRBV30 with TRBJ1-2; D remains ambiguous. Looked up from germline, CDR1 is GTSNPN and CDR2 is SVGIG (reference sequence). The ends were cut back, 4 bases at V and 3 bases at J, with 9 bases in the middle. CDR3 size: 12 residues. The DNA for the CDR3 is TGTGCCTGGACCCCCGGGGACTATGGCTACACCTTC. Protein sequence: CAWTPGDYGYTF. Combining the CDR3 with reference TRBV30 and TRBJ1-2 gives the whole variable domain SQTIHQWPATLVQPVGSPLSLECTVEGTSNPNLYWYRQAAGRGLQLLFYSVGIGQISSEVPQNLSASRPQDRQFILSSKKLLLSDSGFYLCAWTPGDYGYTFGSGTRLTVV.

This clone was detected a few times. In DNA, the CDR3 is TGTGCCAGCAGCATGGGAGGAGGAGCCGCGTTTTCCACTGAAGCTTTCTTT. Protein sequence: CASSMGGGAAFSTEAFF. V and J are TRBV7-9 and TRBJ1-1; D remains unclear. Germline V CDR1 and CDR2: SEHNR, FQNEAQ (reference sequence). This CDR3 comprises 17 residues. V lost 5 bases, J lost 4 bases, and 23 bases lay in between.

The chain is built from TRBV6-5 and TRBJ2-3; 10 bases align to TRBD2. After removal of 3 bases from V and 3 bases from J, the junction contained 3 bases not matched to a gene. Germline CDR1 reads MNHEY; CDR2 reads SVGAGI. The CDR3 sequence is 15 residues long. The CDR3 region is CASSYRTSGTDTQYF. The DNA for the CDR3 is TGTGCCAGCAGTTATCGGACTAGCGGAACAGATACGCAGTATTTT.

The chain links TRBV7-2 to TRBJ1-6; unclear D gene. The V gene's germline CDR1 is SGHTA and CDR2 FQGNSA. This CDR3 region has 16 residues. V was trimmed by 2 bases and J by 6 bases, leaving 14 bases between them. CDR3 sequence reads: CASSLMQAEGNSPLHF. The CDR3, as DNA: TGTGCCAGCAGCTTAATGCAGGCGGAGGGTAATTCACCCCTCCACTTT.

This clone was counted many times. The V call is TRBV7-2, the J call TRBJ1-6, with a possible D match to TRBD1 (5 bases). The CDR3 has 16 amino acids. Trimming removed 1 base at V and 7 bases at J, with 14 bases between. Per the germline V gene, CDR1 is SGHTA and CDR2 is FQGNSA. CDR3 loop: CASSLELGGKNSPLHF. The CDR3 DNA is TGTGCCAGCAGCTTAGAGTTGGGGGGGAAGAATTCACCCCTCCACTTT.

A single count supports this clone. The sample contains more than one DNA sequence encoding this CDR3. The CDR3, as DNA: TGTGCCAGCTCTGGGACAGGGAGCACAGATACGCAGTATTTT. Encoded protein: CASSGTGSTDTQYF. The V and J genes are TRBV11-3 and TRBJ2-3; 9 bases are shared with TRBD1. V was pared by 8 bases and J by 0 bases, with 3 bases of the junction left unmatched. In germline, CDR1 is SGHNT, CDR2 YENEEA. This CDR3 spans 14 amino acids.

The genes are TRBV19 and TRBJ2-7; tentative D call: TRBD1 (6 bases). Germline CDR1 and CDR2: LNHDA and SQIVND (reference sequence). The CDR3 extends over 13 amino acids. With 4 bases removed from V and 4 bases from J, the gap between germline ends came to 11 bases. DNA for the CDR3: TGTGCCAGTAGTACGCGGACAGCTTACGAGCAGTACTTC. Translation: CASSTRTAYEQYF.

This clone was seen a handful of times. The chain uses TRBV27 and TRBJ1-1; 10 positions agree with TRBD1. V shed 6 bases and J 9 bases; nucleotides not matched to a gene: 16. The CDR3 is made up of 16 amino acids. Germline assignment: CDR1 MNHEY and CDR2 SMNVEV (reference sequence). The CDR3 region has the DNA TGTGCCAGCAGCTCCCGGATCGGGACAGGGGTTTCCCAAGCTTTCTTT. As protein: CASSSRIGTGVSQAFF.

V and J are TRBV5-1 and TRBJ2-2; 10 bases align to TRBD1. Germline V gene data show CDR1 as SGHRS and CDR2 as YFSETQ. There are 17 residues in the CDR3. V was clipped by 3 bases and J by 3 bases; unmatched bases: 8. Written as DNA, the CDR3 is TGCGCCAGCAGCTCAGTGGGACAGGGGATACACACCGGGGAGCTGTTTTTT. Its protein is CASSSVGQGIHTGELFF.

The CDR3: CASSDRGAPNEKLFF. The DNA for the CDR3 is TGTGCCAGCAGCGACAGGGGGGCACCTAATGAAAAACTGTTTTTT. The rearrangement joins TRBV3-1 (or the pseudogene TRBV3-2) to TRBJ1-4, with 9 bases matching TRBD1. The germline V gene has CDR1 LGHDT and CDR2 YNNKEL (reference sequence). CDR3 length equals 15 residues. After removal of 5 bases from V and 3 bases from J, the junction contained 4 bases not matched to a gene.

The chain combines TRBV3-1 (or the pseudogene TRBV3-2) with TRBJ1-2; 8 bases align to TRBD1. The CDR3 contains 12 residues. V lost 8 bases to trimming and J lost 6 bases; unmatched junction nucleotides: 5. Per germline, CDR1 LGHDT and CDR2 YNNKEL (reference sequence). The CDR3 DNA follows: TGTGCCAGCGGACAGGGATCTCATGGCTACACCTTC. It yields the protein CASGQGSHGYTF.